Listed below are T cell receptor beta chains from one sample, sequenced in a study of T-cell memory formation after mild COVID-19. From the 5' RACE reads, TCRdb called clonotypes with MiXCR, one entry per CDR3 protein. Among about 540,000 distinct CDR3 sequences, 20% were seen once, and the ten largest hold around 12%. The sequenced material came from PBMCs or a T cell subset sorted from them (not recorded which). The source of these receptors is an adult woman who had mild COVID-19 (a few samples of this study predate the infection). Cell type and time point are not known. CDR3s include the opening cysteine and the closing phenylalanine or tryptophan. Fields, in order: J gene, V gene, clone size, CDR3 protein. The size entry is marked missing in some rows and otherwise reads once, few, many or a size class.

TRBJ2-1 | TRBV24-1 | . | CATSDRRLGHNEQFF
TRBJ2-3 | TRBV7-3 | once | CASSPTGELFTDTQYF
TRBJ2-1 | TRBV5-1 | few | CASSLGSFRDEQFF
TRBJ2-7 | TRBV6-2/TRBV6-3 | few | CATQPGLAAYEQYF
TRBJ1-1 | TRBV12-3/TRBV12-4 | . | CASRPYRGQGTEAFF
TRBJ2-5 | TRBV5-1 | . | CASSFRDSSETQYF
TRBJ2-3 | TRBV5-1 | few | CASRGEMADTQYF
TRBJ1-2 | TRBV5-1 | few | CASSSRGPKARVGYTF
TRBJ2-4 | TRBV20-1 | . | CSAGTFASLNIQYF
TRBJ2-7 | TRBV12-3/TRBV12-4 | . | CASSLVGTGRNEQYF
TRBJ1-2 | TRBV27 | few | CASSAGGWGYTF
TRBJ1-1 | TRBV30 | few | CAWSFGNTEAFF
TRBJ1-6 | TRBV24-1 | . | CATSDPRRPNSPLHF
TRBJ2-3 | TRBV11-2 | . | CASSLAGRGTDTQYF
TRBJ2-3 | TRBV10-3 | . | CAIKGAGGRDTQYF
TRBJ2-5 | TRBV6-2/TRBV6-3 | . | CASSKRRTSGPETQYF
TRBJ2-2 | TRBV7-6 | . | CASSLSSGINTGELFF
TRBJ2-1 | TRBV3-1 | . | CASSQVAGHNEQFF
TRBJ1-6 | TRBV5-5 | many | CASSPPGSAPSPLHF
TRBJ2-6 | TRBV3-1 | few | CASSPFWAGANVLTF
TRBJ2-7 | TRBV28 | many | CASSFDTGTSSYEQYF
TRBJ1-4 | TRBV2 | . | CASSENDRGQGKLFF
TRBJ1-2 | TRBV7-2 | . | CASSLGGGDGYTF
TRBJ1-1 | TRBV18 | . | CASSPGPGGIRTEAFF
TRBJ2-7 | TRBV6-5 | . | CASKGLAGVNYEQYF
TRBJ2-4 | TRBV20-1 | few | CSARLTAAKNIQYF
TRBJ2-2 | TRBV25-1 | few | CASSETGTLAGELFF
TRBJ1-1 | TRBV20-1 | . | CSANDHREAFF
TRBJ2-5 | TRBV7-9 | . | CASSLLQGADETQYF
TRBJ2-3 | TRBV7-8 | many | CASSVSRRTDTQYF
TRBJ2-2 | TRBV7-8 | once | CASSLDYTGATGELFF
TRBJ2-1 | TRBV5-6 | few | CASSLDGWGAAYNEQFF
TRBJ2-5 | TRBV6-5 | many | CASSSGLGETQYF
TRBJ2-7 | TRBV7-9 | . | CASSHRDSPYEQYF
TRBJ1-2 | TRBV20-1 | few | CSAPGGQGGYGYTF
TRBJ2-1 | TRBV6-4 | . | CASSASGVNKQFF
TRBJ2-1 | TRBV18 | few | CASSTPGLPEQFF